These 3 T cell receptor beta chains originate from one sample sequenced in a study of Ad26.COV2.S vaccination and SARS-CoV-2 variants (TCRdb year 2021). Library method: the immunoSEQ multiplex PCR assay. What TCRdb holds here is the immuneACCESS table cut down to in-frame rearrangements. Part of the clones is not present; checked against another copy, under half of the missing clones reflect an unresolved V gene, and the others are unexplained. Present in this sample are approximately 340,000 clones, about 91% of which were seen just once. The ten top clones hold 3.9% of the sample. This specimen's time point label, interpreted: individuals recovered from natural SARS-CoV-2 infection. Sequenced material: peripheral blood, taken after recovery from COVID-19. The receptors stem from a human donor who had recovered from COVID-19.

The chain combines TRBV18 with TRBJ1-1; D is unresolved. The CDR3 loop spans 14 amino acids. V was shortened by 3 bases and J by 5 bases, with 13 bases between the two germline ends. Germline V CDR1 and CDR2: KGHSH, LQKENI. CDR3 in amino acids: CASSPPGVSTEAFF. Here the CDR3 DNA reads TGTGCCAGCTCACCCCCGGGAGTGAGTACTGAAGCTTTCTTT.

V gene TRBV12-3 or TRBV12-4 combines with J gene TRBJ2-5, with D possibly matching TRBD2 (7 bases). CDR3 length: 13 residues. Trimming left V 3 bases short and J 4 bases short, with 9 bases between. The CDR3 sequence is CASSFRGAETQYF. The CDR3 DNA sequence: TGTGCCAGCAGTTTTCGGGGGGCAGAGACCCAGTACTTC.

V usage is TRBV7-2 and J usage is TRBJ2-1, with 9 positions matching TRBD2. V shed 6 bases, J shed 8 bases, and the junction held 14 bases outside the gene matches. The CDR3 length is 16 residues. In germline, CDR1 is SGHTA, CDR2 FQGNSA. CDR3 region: CASSPGGSGGLDEQFF. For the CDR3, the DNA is TGTGCCAGCAGTCCAGGTGGGAGCGGGGGGCTAGATGAGCAGTTCTTC.